A selection of T cell receptor beta chains follows, all from one sample in a study of T cell clonotyping in hematopoietic cell transplantation. Using immunoSEQ multiplex PCR, the repertoire was profiled, and TCRdb retains in-frame clones only, with some absent. The repertoire holds about 15,000 clones, roughly 70% seen once, with less than 10% in the top ten. The sample was peripheral blood mononuclear cells. The receptors were sampled from a woman in her sixties or seventies in good health. Some clones in this sample may be carry-over from other donors' samples. Both conserved end residues are part of each CDR3. D genes are given only for firm matches.

TRBV9	-	CASSYAGLLHNEQFF
TRBV19	TRBD1	CASSTRTGGANQPQHF
TRBV28	TRBD1	CASIGDRAEGYTF
TRBV7-2	-	CASSLARQGRGYTF
TRBV27	TRBD1	CASSPGGAGYTF
TRBV28	-	CASSHRALLQETQYF
TRBV30	-	CAWSERDGEQYF
TRBV29-1	TRBD2	CSVSGISVVEQYF
TRBV30	-	CAWSVAGNTEAFF
TRBV6-1	-	CASSDLARAGNTIYF
TRBV5-1	-	CASSLNSNTIYF
TRBV6-5	-	CASSYGHLSGNTIYF
TRBV27	TRBD2	CASSSGWGGDTQYF
TRBV6-6	TRBD2	CASSSPRGGTYEQYF
TRBV18	-	CASSPSTEYGYTF
TRBV5-4	TRBD2	CASSPDGGYEQYF
TRBV4-3	-	CASSQDIFQTGQETQYF
TRBV7-2	-	CASSQLVEPQHF
TRBV4-3	-	CASSQEVYSGNTIYF
TRBV7-8	-	CASSLAGLLGYTF
TRBV4-1	TRBD2	CASSQVLAGGGRYEQYF
TRBV27	TRBD1	CASSFGQEMDYGYTF
TRBV30	TRBD2	CAWSAGLAGGQETQYF
TRBV30	TRBD1	CAWSGDRAWGEKLFF
TRBV5-6	-	CASSLYSYTLNTEAFF
TRBV6-5	-	CASSPTGPRVTEAFF
TRBV5-1	-	CASSIARAPYEQYF
TRBV4-3	-	CASSQDRGLPLHF
TRBV19	-	CASSISGSGDTQYF
TRBV19	-	CASRLREGGNEQFF
TRBV14	TRBD1	CASSQGGTGSNTQYF
TRBV19	-	CASNTEGAFYGYTF
TRBV28	-	CASSWAGRGNQPQHF
TRBV30	TRBD1	CAWSFRRDSYEQYF
TRBV11-3	-	CASSPSRSVYEQYF
TRBV4-1	TRBD1	CASTYEGGSHQPQHF
TRBV10-3	TRBD1	CAIGQGSPPPLEQYF
TRBV6-5	-	CASSLGVQRSGELFF
TRBV7-2	TRBD1	CASSLGQGWGEQYF
TRBV28	TRBD2	CASRMASGTSYEQYF
TRBV7-6	-	CASSLGTVSLYNEQFF